The 8 T cell receptor beta chains in this list originate from one sample, sequenced in a study of molecular identifiers for immune sequencing clone quantification. Each CDR3 protein gets one entry after TCRdb re-called the PCR reads with MiXCR. The table includes under 800,000 distinct CDR3 sequences, approximately 24% detected once. Sequencing input: naive CD8+ T cells from blood, with Jurkat cell RNA spiked in. Stated subset: FACS-sorted CD8+CD4-CCR7+CD45RA+ naive T cells. These receptors were taken from a human donor in good health. Some libraries in this study had Jurkat cell RNA spiked in.

The gene calls are TRBV30 and TRBJ2-1; 7 positions agree with TRBD1. V lost 1 base to trimming and J lost 10 bases; unmatched junction nucleotides: 10. This CDR3 comprises 14 residues. Germline CDR1 and CDR2: GTSNPN and SVGIG (reference sequence). CDR3: CAWSDEQGFREQFF. As DNA, the CDR3 is TGTGCCTGGAGTGATGAACAGGGGTTCAGGGAGCAGTTCTTC.

This clonotype was recorded at least ten times. The gene calls are TRBV7-2 and TRBJ1-1; no clear D. The CDR3 consists of 14 residues. V dropped 2 bases and J dropped 6 bases, with 13 bases sitting between them. Germline V gene data show CDR1 as SGHTA and CDR2 as FQGNSA. For the CDR3, the DNA is TGTGCCAGCAGCTTATATCTGGGGAGCCCTGAAGCTTTCTTT. Amino acid sequence: CASSLYLGSPEAFF.

A few counts support this clonotype. The gene calls are TRBV5-1 and TRBJ1-1; 8 bases map to TRBD1. The CDR3 consists of 15 residues. Germline V gene sequence: CDR1 SGHRS, CDR2 YFSETQ. V dropped 0 bases and J dropped 3; count of bases not matched to a gene: 4. CDR3 sequence: CASSLGTGSDTEAFF. The CDR3 DNA reads as TGCGCCAGCAGCTTGGGGACAGGGTCGGACACTGAAGCTTTCTTT.

This chain links TRBV20-1 with TRBJ2-1; TRBD2 matches at 14 bases. The V gene's germline CDR1 is DFQATT and CDR2 SNEGSKA (reference sequence). The CDR3 runs to 17 residues. V lost 8 bases, J lost 4 bases, and 13 bases stayed unmatched. The DNA of the CDR3 is TGCAGTACTGAACCCGGGACTAGCGGGAGCTGGTACAATGAGCAGTTCTTC. Protein: CSTEPGTSGSWYNEQFF.

This clonotype was seen ten or more times. The V gene is TRBV20-1, the J gene TRBJ2-7, with D perhaps being TRBD1 or TRBD2 (5 bases each). The ends were cut back, 2 bases at V and 2 bases at J, with 10 bases in the middle. The CDR3 is 13 residues long. Per germline, CDR1 DFQATT and CDR2 SNEGSKA (reference sequence). This chain's CDR3 is CSARRDHTYEQYF. The CDR3 nucleotides are TGCAGTGCTAGAAGGGACCATACCTACGAGCAGTACTTC.

To note about this clonotype: The germline gene is not matched at one end of the junction; a read error may be the cause. CDR3 region: CGARDWMGSGELFF. In DNA form, the CDR3 reads TGCGGTGCTAGAGATTGGATGGGGAGCGGGGAGCTGTTTTTT. V is TRBV20-1 and J is TRBJ2-2; D possibly corresponds to TRBD2 (5 bases). Germline V gene data show CDR1 as DFQATT and CDR2 as SNEGSKA (reference sequence). The CDR3 extends over 14 amino acids.

V gene TRBV4-3 combines with J gene TRBJ2-5; TRBD1 aligns across 7 bases. Germline trimming cut 0 bases from V and 5 bases from J; bases unmatched to any gene: 6. Per germline, CDR1 LGHNA and CDR2 YSLEER. The CDR3 loop spans 15 amino acids. CDR3 sequence: CASSQDDRVGETQYF. Here the CDR3 DNA reads TGCGCCAGCAGCCAAGATGACAGGGTAGGGGAGACCCAGTACTTC.

The gene calls are TRBV20-1 and TRBJ2-7, with D hard to call. The CDR3 has 15 amino acids. CDR1 and CDR2 (germline): DFQATT, SNEGSKA (reference sequence). The CDR3 region has the DNA TGCAGCGGACGCCAGATCAGCGATAGCTCCTACGAGCAGTACTTC. Encoded protein: CSGRQISDSSYEQYF.